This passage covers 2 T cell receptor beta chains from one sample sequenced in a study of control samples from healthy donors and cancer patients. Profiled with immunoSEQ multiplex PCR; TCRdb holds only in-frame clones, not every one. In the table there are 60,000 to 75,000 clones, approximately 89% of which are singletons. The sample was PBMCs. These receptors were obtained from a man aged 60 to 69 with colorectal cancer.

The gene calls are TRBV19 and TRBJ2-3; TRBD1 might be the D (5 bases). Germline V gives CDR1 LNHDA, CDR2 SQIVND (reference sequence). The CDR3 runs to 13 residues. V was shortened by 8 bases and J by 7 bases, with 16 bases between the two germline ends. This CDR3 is CASQGSPRNTQYF. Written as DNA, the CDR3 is TGTGCCAGTCAGGGATCGCCCCGTAATACGCAGTATTTT.

The CDR3 DNA sequence: TGTGCCAGCAGCTCACATGGGGGTAACAATGAGCAGTTCTTC. It specifies CASSSHGGNNEQFF. V is TRBV7-3 and J is TRBJ2-1; D assignment may be TRBD1 or TRBD2 (5 bases each). Germline V gene lookup returns CDR1 SGHTA and CDR2 FQGTGA. The V and J ends lost 4 bases and 5 bases respectively, with 12 bases between them. There are 14 residues in the CDR3.